A single T cell receptor beta chain is shown here with its context. Its cognate antigen is unknown. The data stem from a study of early stage breast cancer tumors. Study conclusions and caveats: Tumors had about 2.5-fold higher T cell density and higher clonality than adjacent normal breast tissue.

The V gene's germline CDR1 is SEHNR and CDR2 FQNEAQ (reference sequence). The CDR3 has 14 residues. V gave up 5 bases and J gave up 2 bases; unmatched junction bases: 4. TCRdb's copy holds only in-frame clones and misses some; the assay was immunoSEQ multiplex PCR. The repertoire holds under 20,000 clones, about 86% seen once, with less than 2% in the top ten. Source material: blood. This sequence was found in a person aged 70 to 85 with breast cancer. The chain uses TRBV7-9 and TRBJ2-7; 9 bases are shared with TRBD1. CDR3 sequence (DNA): TGTGCCAGCAGCAAGACAGGGGGGACCTACGAGCAGTACTTC. Translated: CASSKTGGTYEQYF.